Listed below are T cell receptor beta chains from one sample, sequenced in a study of CD8 T cells in ankylosing spondylitis. One entry per CDR3 protein results from TCRdb running MiXCR on the 5' RACE reads. The table shows some 130,000 distinct CDR3 sequences, with around 15% occurring only once. The sequenced sample consisted of blood, either unsorted or a sorted T cell fraction (not recorded which). The receptors stem from a female donor with ankylosing spondylitis or in good health (not recorded which). Each CDR3 is given with its conserved first and last residue. Fields, in order: D gene, J gene, V gene, clone size, CDR3 protein, CDR3 DNA. D genes are given only for firm matches. A row's size may be missing; if present it is once, few, many or a size class.

NA | TRBJ2-1 | TRBV5-1 | few | CASSLVADYNEQFF | TGCGCCAGCAGCTTGGTGGCAGACTACAATGAGCAGTTCTTC
NA | TRBJ2-2 | TRBV28 | NA | CASSLLRESNTGELFF | TGTGCCAGCAGTCTCCTCAGAGAGTCGAACACCGGGGAGCTGTTTTTT
TRBD1 | TRBJ2-2 | TRBV5-1 | NA | CASSLRDRGPGELFF | TGCGCCAGCAGCTTGAGGGACAGGGGGCCCGGGGAGCTGTTTTTT
TRBD1 | TRBJ2-3 | TRBV28 | many | CASRPDRFTDTQYF | TGTGCCAGCAGACCGGACAGGTTCACAGATACGCAGTATTTT
TRBD2 | TRBJ2-2 | TRBV7-9 | few | CASSPTSGNTGELFF | TGTGCCAGCAGCCCAACTAGCGGCAACACCGGGGAGCTGTTTTTT
TRBD2 | TRBJ2-2 | TRBV7-2 | many | CASNFKGLAFPGELFF | TGTGCCAGCAACTTCAAGGGACTAGCCTTCCCCGGGGAGCTGTTTTTT
NA | TRBJ2-5 | TRBV9 | NA | CASSGGGEETQYF | TGTGCCAGCAGCGGAGGCGGTGAAGAGACCCAGTACTTC
TRBD1 | TRBJ2-3 | TRBV12-3/TRBV12-4 | few | CASSPTGGRPDTQYF | TGTGCCAGCAGCCCGACAGGGGGTAGACCAGATACGCAGTATTTT
NA | TRBJ2-1 | TRBV12-1 | many | CASSGPGVEQFF | TGTGCCAGCAGCGGGCCCGGGGTTGAGCAGTTCTTC
TRBD2 | TRBJ2-7 | TRBV7-9 | few | CASSIGTSAYEQYF | TGTGCCAGCAGCATCGGGACTAGCGCCTACGAGCAGTACTTC
TRBD2 | TRBJ2-7 | TRBV6-5 | NA | CASSSPSGGRRYF | TGTGCCAGCAGTTCACCCTCGGGAGGCAGGAGGTACTTC
TRBD1 | TRBJ1-1 | TRBV5-1 | many | CASSLTGGVSEAFF | TGCGCCAGCAGCTTGACAGGGGGAGTTTCTGAAGCTTTCTTT
NA | TRBJ2-2 | TRBV6-4 | NA | CASRQGLSAGELFF | TGTGCCAGCCGGCAGGGACTTAGCGCCGGGGAGCTGTTTTTT
TRBD1 | TRBJ1-6 | TRBV27 | many | CASSSQGARYNSPLHF | TGTGCCAGCAGTTCACAGGGGGCGAGGTATAATTCACCCCTCCACTTT
NA | TRBJ1-2 | TRBV9 | few | CASSPRRIANYGYTF | TGTGCCAGCAGCCCCCGGCGGATTGCTAACTATGGCTACACCTTC
TRBD2 | TRBJ2-7 | TRBV11-2 | few | CASSPWGTSGGPLYEQYF | TGTGCCAGCAGCCCGTGGGGGACTAGCGGGGGGCCATTGTACGAGCAGTACTTC
TRBD1 | TRBJ1-5 | TRBV6-1 | NA | CASSKTGANLGNQPQHF | TGTGCCAGCAGTAAGACAGGGGCAAACCTAGGCAATCAGCCCCAGCATTTT
NA | TRBJ2-1 | TRBV15 | few | CATSRQSYNEQFF | TGTGCCACCAGCAGACAGAGTTACAATGAGCAGTTCTTC
NA | TRBJ2-7 | TRBV5-1 | many | CASSPGYEQYF | TGTGCCAGCAGCCCCGGTTACGAGCAGTACTTC
NA | TRBJ2-7 | TRBV9 | NA | CASSPAGTSYEQYF | TGTGCCAGCAGCCCCGCAGGGACGTCCTACGAGCAGTACTTC
NA | TRBJ1-1 | TRBV5-1 | many | CASSLGTLNTEAFF | TGCGCCAGCAGCTTGGGCACCCTGAACACTGAAGCTTTCTTT
TRBD2 | TRBJ2-1 | TRBV7-9 | NA | CASSLRGLAGYNEQFF | TGTGCCAGCAGCTTAAGGGGACTAGCGGGTTACAATGAGCAGTTCTTC
NA | TRBJ2-1 | TRBV7-2 | few | CASSLVTPPEQFF | TGTGCCAGCAGCTTAGTTACTCCACCTGAGCAGTTCTTC
NA | TRBJ2-1 | TRBV18 | NA | CASSADSPHKQFF | TGTGCCAGCTCAGCTGACAGTCCACATAAGCAGTTCTTC
TRBD1 | TRBJ1-3 | TRBV29-1 | few | CSAGTDGNTIYF | TGCAGCGCTGGGACAGATGGAAACACCATATATTTT
TRBD2 | TRBJ2-1 | TRBV20-1 | many | CSAPRAGGRRNNEQFF | TGCAGTGCCCCCCGGGCGGGCGGGAGAAGAAACAATGAGCAGTTCTTC
NA | TRBJ1-1 | TRBV3-1 | few | CASSSPSLGTEAFF | TGTGCCAGCAGCAGCCCTAGCTTGGGCACTGAAGCTTTCTTT
NA | TRBJ2-1 | TRBV15 | NA | CATSPTREGYNEQFF | TGTGCCACCAGCCCTACGCGAGAAGGATACAATGAGCAGTTCTTC
NA | TRBJ2-1 | TRBV29-1 | many | CSVPWGGVQFF | TGCAGCGTCCCCTGGGGGGGCGTGCAGTTCTTC
NA | TRBJ2-5 | TRBV20-1 | few | CSASSQRETQYF | TGCAGTGCTAGTTCACAGCGAGAGACCCAGTACTTC
NA | TRBJ2-7 | TRBV9 | many | CASSPHLEWDEQYF | TGTGCCAGCAGCCCCCACTTGGAATGGGACGAGCAGTACTTC
NA | TRBJ1-2 | TRBV28 | many | CASSQANYGYTF | TGTGCCAGCAGTCAAGCGAACTATGGCTACACCTTC
NA | TRBJ1-2 | TRBV11-1 | many | CASSPRGGRDGYTF | TGTGCCAGCAGCCCCCGGGGGGGGCGCGATGGCTACACCTTC
TRBD1 | TRBJ2-7 | TRBV2 | NA | CASSVQGSLYEQYF | TGTGCCAGCAGTGTACAGGGGTCCCTGTACGAGCAGTACTTC
NA | TRBJ1-5 | TRBV3-1 | NA | CASTQDYGKGISNQPQHF | TGTGCCTCCACCCAAGATTACGGGAAGGGAATCAGCAATCAGCCCCAGCATTTT
TRBD2 | TRBJ2-5 | TRBV3-1 | NA | CASSQGGLAGFTETQYF | TGTGCCAGCAGCCAAGGGGGACTAGCGGGATTCACGGAGACCCAGTACTTC
TRBD1 | TRBJ1-4 | TRBV30 | few | CAWSGQGAEKLFF | TGTGCCTGGAGTGGACAGGGGGCTGAAAAACTGTTTTTT
TRBD1 | TRBJ1-4 | TRBV5-1 | many | CASSYYRGAATNEKLFF | TGCGCCAGCAGCTACTACAGGGGAGCGGCAACTAATGAAAAACTGTTTTTT
NA | TRBJ2-5 | TRBV7-2 | few | CASSLARSAQRETQYF | TGTGCCAGCAGCTTAGCGCGGTCCGCCCAGAGGGAGACCCAGTACTTC
NA | TRBJ1-1 | TRBV12-3/TRBV12-4 | many | CASSLGWGAWTEAFF | TGTGCCAGCAGTTTAGGTTGGGGGGCTTGGACTGAAGCTTTCTTT
NA | TRBJ2-7 | TRBV20-1 | many | CSASDRAPLDEQYF | TGCAGTGCTTCTGACAGAGCCCCTTTGGACGAGCAGTACTTC
NA | TRBJ2-1 | TRBV11-2 | NA | CASSLAERVHEQFF | TGTGCCAGCAGCTTAGCTGAGCGGGTTCATGAGCAGTTCTTC
TRBD1 | TRBJ2-5 | TRBV20-1 | few | CSAGFRDRAPETQYF | TGCAGTGCTGGGTTTCGGGACAGGGCTCCCGAGACCCAGTACTTC
NA | TRBJ2-5 | TRBV3-2 | NA | CACSKRARGRTKETQYF | TGTGCCTGCAGCAAGCGGGCCCGCGGGCGTACCAAAGAGACCCAGTACTTC
TRBD2 | TRBJ2-1 | TRBV5-1 | NA | CASSLEVASGTEQFF | TGCGCCAGCAGCTTGGAAGTAGCTAGCGGGACCGAGCAGTTCTTC
NA | TRBJ1-2 | TRBV28 | many | CASSDYSGVYGYTF | TGTGCCAGCAGCGACTACTCGGGGGTCTATGGCTACACCTTC
TRBD1 | TRBJ2-7 | TRBV10-2 | many | CASSDDRVYREQYF | TGCGCCAGCAGTGATGACAGGGTATATCGCGAGCAGTACTTC
NA | TRBJ1-1 | TRBV5-1 | few | CASSLEVLASGAFF | TGCGCCAGCAGCTTGGAAGTTTTGGCGAGTGGAGCTTTCTTT
TRBD2 | TRBJ2-5 | TRBV5-1 | NA | CASSTGLAGSETQYF | TGCGCCAGCAGCACGGGACTAGCGGGGTCAGAGACCCAGTACTTC